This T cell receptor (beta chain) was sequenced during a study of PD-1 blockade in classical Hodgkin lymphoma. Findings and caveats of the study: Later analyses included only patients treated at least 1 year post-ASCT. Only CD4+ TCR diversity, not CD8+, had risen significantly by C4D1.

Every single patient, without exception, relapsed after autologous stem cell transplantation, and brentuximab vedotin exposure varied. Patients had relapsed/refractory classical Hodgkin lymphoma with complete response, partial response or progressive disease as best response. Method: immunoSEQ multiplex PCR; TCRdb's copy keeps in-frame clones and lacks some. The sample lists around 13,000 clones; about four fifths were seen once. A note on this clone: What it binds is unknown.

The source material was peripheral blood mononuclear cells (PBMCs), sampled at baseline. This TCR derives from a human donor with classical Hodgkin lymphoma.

The CDR3 bases are TGTGCCAGCAGTGATCTCAGCAGGTTGTATGAGCAGTTCTTC. It yields the protein CASSDLSRLYEQFF. This chain connects TRBV2 to TRBJ2-1, with no clear D. CDR3 size: 14 residues. Trimming stripped 3 bases from V and 8 bases from J, with 14 bases between. The germline gives CDR1 SNHLY, CDR2 FYNNEI.